This is a list of T cell receptor beta chains from one sample in a study of response to subunit inactivated influenza vaccine. MiXCR, applied by TCRdb to the RT-PCR reads, yields one record per CDR3 protein. The data show about 780,000 distinct CDR3 sequences, roughly 18% seen once. Sequences were derived from PBMCs from blood, sampled about 5 days after vaccination. The receptors stem from a man aged 45 to 65 who received an inactivated influenza vaccine. Each CDR3 is given with its conserved first and last residue. D genes are given only for firm matches. Expanded clones get a size class; other rows say once, few or many, or leave the size out.

size	V	D	J	DNA	CDR3
-	TRBV9	TRBD2	TRBJ2-1	TGTGCCAGCAGCCCCAGCGGGAGGGACTCCTACAATGAGCAGTTCTTC	CASSPSGRDSYNEQFF
-	TRBV11-2	TRBD2	TRBJ2-7	TGTGCCAGCAGCTTAGCCCGGACTAGCAGCTACGAGCAGTACTTC	CASSLARTSSYEQYF
few	TRBV20-1	-	TRBJ1-5	TGCAGTGCTAGAGACCCCTCTCGAACAGTGGGGGCCGGTCAGCCCCAGCATTTT	CSARDPSRTVGAGQPQHF
few	TRBV20-1	TRBD1	TRBJ2-7	TGCAGTGCTTCGAAGGGACAGGCTTGGGAGCAGTACTTC	CSASKGQAWEQYF
-	TRBV14	-	TRBJ2-1	TGTGCCAGCAGCGCTGCAGGGGTGGCGGTCTACAATGAGCAGTTCTTC	CASSAAGVAVYNEQFF
few	TRBV24-1	TRBD2	TRBJ2-1	TGTGCCACCAGTGACCAAACTAGCGGGTTCTACAATGAGCAGTTCTTC	CATSDQTSGFYNEQFF
-	TRBV5-4	TRBD2	TRBJ2-3	TGTGCCAGCAGGGGGGGGTTAGCGGCCACAGATACGCAGTATTTT	CASRGGLAATDTQYF
few	TRBV12-3/TRBV12-4	-	TRBJ1-1	TGTGCCAGCAGTTCTGGACAGTCAGTCGAAGCTTTCTTT	CASSSGQSVEAFF
-	TRBV12-3/TRBV12-4	-	TRBJ1-4	TGTGCCAGCACCTCGACAGTAGGTGAAAAACTGTTTTTT	CASTSTVGEKLFF
-	TRBV27	TRBD1	TRBJ1-2	TGTGCCAGCAGTAAAGGACAGGGGTATTGGAACTATGGCTACACCTTC	CASSKGQGYWNYGYTF
-	TRBV6-2/TRBV6-3	-	TRBJ2-1	TGTGCCAGCAGTTACCCCCCCGAGGATGAGCAGTTCTTC	CASSYPPEDEQFF
-	TRBV12-3/TRBV12-4	-	TRBJ1-5	TGTGCCAGCAGTTTAGTAGGAGCTGGCAATCAGCCCCAGCATTTT	CASSLVGAGNQPQHF
few	TRBV7-2	-	TRBJ1-3	TGTGCCAGCAGCCCCAGTCACTCTGGAAACACCATATATTTT	CASSPSHSGNTIYF
many	TRBV6-2/TRBV6-3	TRBD2	TRBJ2-7	TGTGCCAGCAGTTACGGGCCAACTGGACCACCGTTGGAGACTAGCGGGAGATACGAGCAGTACTTC	CASSYGPTGPPLETSGRYEQYF
-	TRBV5-1	TRBD2	TRBJ2-5	TGCGCCAGCAGTCCTCTAGCGGGAGTATGGGAGACCCAGTACTTC	CASSPLAGVWETQYF
few	TRBV7-2	TRBD1	TRBJ2-7	TGTGCCAGCAGCCAAACGCCGGGACAGGGGCACGAGCAGTACTTC	CASSQTPGQGHEQYF
-	TRBV27	TRBD2	TRBJ2-1	TGTGCCAGCAGTTTAGCTAGCGGGGGGGGCTACAATGAGCAGTTCTTC	CASSLASGGGYNEQFF
-	TRBV5-1	-	TRBJ1-1	TGCGCCAGCAGCTTACCGGGAACTAGCCTTATAGAAGCTTTCTTT	CASSLPGTSLIEAFF
few	TRBV7-9	-	TRBJ2-1	TGTGCCAGCAGCTATGCCGCGGGGCTTAATGAGCAGTTCTTC	CASSYAAGLNEQFF
few	TRBV3-1	-	TRBJ2-7	TGTGCCAGCAGCCTGCAGATGAGCTCCTACGAGCAGTACTTC	CASSLQMSSYEQYF
few	TRBV29-1	TRBD1	TRBJ2-2	TGCAGCGTCGAGACAGGGACGCGCACCGGGGAGCTGTTTTTT	CSVETGTRTGELFF
few	TRBV7-2	-	TRBJ2-7	TGTGCCAGCAGCCCCCAAAATACCTACGAGCAGTACTTC	CASSPQNTYEQYF
few	TRBV29-1	-	TRBJ2-7	TGCAGCGCAGCTGGGGTCGGGCGCGAGCAGTACTTC	CSAAGVGREQYF
-	TRBV20-1	TRBD2	TRBJ2-5	TGCAGTGCTATTAATAGCGGGGGGTCCCAAGAGACCCAGTACTTC	CSAINSGGSQETQYF
few	TRBV7-3	-	TRBJ2-1	TGTGCCAGCAGTTCCGGACCAATACCCTACAATGAGCAGTTCTTC	CASSSGPIPYNEQFF